The present entry profiles one TCR beta chain with its context. The data are from a study of blood T cell repertoires in COVID-19. Overall study: Samples taken during acute and convalescent COVID-19 were collected in the United States, Italy and Spain. PBMCs, B-cell-depleted T cells, or T cells were the source of the cDNA or gDNA that made up the material.

In the original analysis: Estimated nucleated cell counts came from reference gene primer amplification. TCRdb keeps only in-frame clones here, not all; method: immunoSEQ multiplex PCR. That table gives V, J and clone size, and the DNA gave D and trimming. This table holds under 200,000 clones, roughly 70% found once. Trimming took 3 bases from V and 6 from J, leaving 21 bases between them. The germline CDR1 and CDR2 sequences are MDHEN and SYDVKM. The CDR3 runs to 17 residues. The specimen was peripheral blood. This sequence joins TRBV28 and TRBJ1-5; D gene ambiguous. This clonotype was sampled from an elderly woman with acute or convalescent COVID-19. The CDR3 protein is CASSLGKSKLRGQPQHF. The DNA for the CDR3 is TGTGCCAGCAGTTTGGGTAAAAGTAAACTCCGCGGTCAGCCCCAGCATTTT.